The 18 T cell receptor beta chains below were found in one sample sequenced in a study of blood T cells in healthy people across ages (dated by TCRdb to between 2014 and 2016). Receptor amplification or capture employed 5' RACE. Sequenced on an Illumina HiSeq 2500. A second about 7 to 11 cycle PCR used a sample-barcoded 5' primer and a J-beta primer mix. The public reads were quality trimmed at Q25 with fastp and then assembled into clones with MiXCR by TCRdb, keeping productive beta chains. Rows are combined by CDR3 protein, so each entry shows the most common genes and DNA. The sample profile shows 650,000 to 1,000,000 distinct CDR3 sequences; around 36% of them were found once. The top ten clones comprise roughly 13% of the sample. The sequenced sample consisted of blood. The receptors here all came from a man aged 18 to 29 in good health.

The genes are TRBV5-1 and TRBJ1-2; D perhaps matches TRBD1 (6 bases). The CDR3 length is 16 residues. The germline V gene has CDR1 SGHRS and CDR2 YFSETQ. Deletions cut 4 bases from V and 2 bases from J, with 18 bases between. The CDR3 DNA is TGCGCCAGCAGCCTCGAGGGGGGGCAGGCGAACTATGGCTACACCTTC. Protein product: CASSLEGGQANYGYTF.

There are a few counts of this clonotype. This sequence joins TRBV11-2 and TRBJ1-6; D ambiguous. Germline-derived CDR1 and CDR2 are SGHAT and FQNNGV. This CDR3 has 16 residues. The V end was cut by 5 bases, the J end by 0 bases, with 11 bases between. In DNA form, the CDR3 reads TGTGCCAGCAGCCCCCTCGAGAGCTCCTATAATTCACCCCTCCACTTT. Residues: CASSPLESSYNSPLHF.

This clonotype turned up a few times. This chain joins TRBV5-6 and TRBJ1-1; a weak D match, TRBD1 (5 bases). Per the germline V gene, CDR1 is SGHDT and CDR2 is YYEEEE. Trimming shortened V by 4 bases and J by 8 bases, and 12 bases separated the two germline ends. CDR3 size: 12 residues. CDR3 coding DNA: TGTGCCAGCAGCGGGGGTGGTTTGGAAGCTTTCTTT. It codes for CASSGGGLEAFF.

The chain employs TRBV7-8 and TRBJ2-5; 7 bases line up with TRBD1. The CDR3 runs to 14 residues. Germline V gene sequence: CDR1 SGHVS, CDR2 FQNEAQ. Germline trimming cut 5 bases from V and 5 bases from J; bases unmatched to any gene: 8. Here the CDR3 DNA reads TGTGCCAGCAGCCTGGACAGGATAGGGGAGACCCAGTACTTC. Translation gives CASSLDRIGETQYF. Complete variable domain (other parts from reference TRBV7-8 and TRBJ2-5): GAGVSQSPRYKVAKRGQDVALRCDPISGHVSLFWYQQALGQGPEFLTYFQNEAQLDKSGLPSDRFFAERPEGSVSTLKIQRTQQEDSAVYLCASSLDRIGETQYFGPGTRLLVL.

This chain links TRBV7-8 with TRBJ1-5; 8 bases line up with TRBD1. Germline V lookup: CDR1 SGHVS, CDR2 FQNEAQ. The CDR3 has 16 amino acids. The trim removed 1 base at V and 2 bases at J, leaving 4 bases unmatched. The CDR3 reads CASSLGAGGRNQPQHF. In DNA, the CDR3 is TGTGCCAGCAGCTTAGGGGCAGGGGGCCGCAATCAGCCCCAGCATTTT.

This clonotype has ten or more counts. This sequence joins TRBV29-1 and TRBJ2-3; a possible D gene is TRBD2 (6 bases). The CDR3 is 9 residues long. V gave up 7 bases and J gave up 14 bases, with 13 bases separating them. Germline V gene data show CDR1 as SQVTM and CDR2 as ANQGSEA. In DNA form, the CDR3 reads TGCAGCGCCGGGACTCAAGGGTATTTT. It codes for CSAGTQGYF.

The chain uses TRBV14 and TRBJ2-2, with D perhaps matching TRBD1 (6 bases). CDR3 length equals 16 residues. Germline assignment: CDR1 SGHDN and CDR2 FVKESK. V dropped 1 base and J dropped 5 bases, with 14 bases sitting between them. CDR3 bases: TGTGCCAGCAGCCAAGTGACAGGAATTACAACCGGGGAGCTGTTTTTT. It specifies CASSQVTGITTGELFF.

This chain links TRBV6-2 or TRBV6-3 with TRBJ2-1; unclear D gene. The J call may not be correct, given that the DNA end is closer to TRBJ2-7. This CDR3 region has 18 residues. Germline V gene data show CDR1 as MNHEY and CDR2 as SVGEGT. The CDR3: CASSYSKATRFSYNEQYF. CDR3 nucleotide sequence: TGTGCCAGCAGTTACTCGAAAGCGACCAGATTCTCCTACAATGAGCAGTACTTC.

The chain employs TRBV9 and TRBJ2-4; D might be TRBD2 (6 bases). Judging by the DNA end, TRBJ2-5 fits better; the J call may be wrong. Germline V gene data show CDR1 as SGDLS and CDR2 as YYNGEE. This CDR3 has 15 amino acids. The CDR3 region is CASSVMGGTMETQYF. For the CDR3, the DNA is TGTGCCAGCAGCGTAATGGGAGGCACTATGGAGACCCAGTACTTC.

V is TRBV12-3 or TRBV12-4 and J is TRBJ1-3, with D maybe TRBD1 (5 bases). This CDR3 comprises 14 residues. The ends were cut back, 6 bases at V and 0 bases at J, with 9 bases in the middle. The CDR3 loop is CASRGGGSGNTIYF. CDR3 in DNA: TGTGCCAGCAGGGGGGGAGGCTCTGGAAACACCATATATTTT.

The chain is built from TRBV15 and TRBJ2-1; D ambiguous. This CDR3 has 15 amino acids. The V and J ends lost 5 bases and 1 base respectively, with 12 bases between them. CDR1 is LNHNV and CDR2 is YYDKDF in the germline V gene (reference sequence). CDR3 residues: CATSLSTNSYNEQFF. CDR3 nucleotide sequence: TGTGCCACCAGCTTAAGTACTAATTCCTACAATGAGCAGTTCTTC.

The CDR3, as DNA: TGTGCCAGCAGTTATTCGGGGGTTAGTGCCGGGGACTATGGCTACACCTTC. Translating gives CASSYSGVSAGDYGYTF. The genes are TRBV28 and TRBJ1-2, with D perhaps matching TRBD1 (5 bases). Germline loops: CDR1 MDHEN, CDR2 SYDVKM. V lost 4 bases, J lost 3 bases, and 21 bases lay in between. This CDR3 spans 17 amino acids.

In this sample, this clonotype turned up a few times. V usage is TRBV20-1 and J usage is TRBJ2-1; tentative D call: TRBD2 (7 bases). This CDR3 is 18 amino acids long. In germline, CDR1 is DFQATT, CDR2 SNEGSKA (reference sequence). V lost 1 base to trimming and J lost 0 bases, with 19 bases between them. CDR3 sequence reads: CSARGGRGAISSYNEQFF. For the CDR3, the DNA is TGCAGTGCTAGAGGTGGACGGGGGGCTATAAGCTCCTACAATGAGCAGTTCTTC.

The chain uses TRBV12-3 or TRBV12-4 and TRBJ1-5; 7 bases agree with TRBD1. There are 12 residues in the CDR3. V dropped 6 bases and J dropped 9; count of bases not matched to a gene: 5. CDR3 amino acids: CASSHDRVPQHF. For the CDR3, the DNA is TGTGCCAGCAGCCATGACAGGGTGCCCCAGCATTTT.

This clonotype showed up just once. Here the CDR3 reads CASSLWTGTGVSYEQYF. CDR3 sequence (DNA): TGCGCCAGCAGCTTGTGGACCGGGACAGGGGTCTCCTACGAGCAGTACTTC. This rearrangement joins TRBV5-1 to TRBJ2-7, with 10 nucleotides matching TRBD1. CDR1 is SGHRS, CDR2 YFSETQ, per germline. V was clipped by 1 base and J by 0 bases; unmatched bases: 7. The CDR3 has 17 amino acids.

The V gene is TRBV27, the J gene TRBJ2-3; 16 bases align to TRBD2. The CDR3 runs 20 residues. Germline V CDR1 and CDR2: MNHEY, SMNVEV (reference sequence). Trimming cost V 7 bases and J 5 bases; bases outside gene matches: 18. Here the CDR3 reads CASNPGTSGRAIFKIDTQYF. The CDR3 DNA follows: TGTGCCAGCAACCCAGGGACTAGCGGGAGGGCCATCTTCAAAATAGATACGCAGTATTTT.

V and J are TRBV24-1 and TRBJ2-2, with D perhaps being TRBD1 or TRBD2 (5 bases each). The germline V gene has CDR1 KGHDR and CDR2 SFDVKD. The CDR3 runs to 16 residues. Trimming removed 3 bases from V and 1 base from J, with 11 bases in between. CDR3 bases: TGTGCCACCAGTGATCCCGGGACGGGGAACACCGGGGAGCTGTTTTTT. It is translated as CATSDPGTGNTGELFF.

In its sample, this clonotype was seen a few times. This chain connects TRBV7-6 to TRBJ1-4; D is uncertain. The germline V gene encodes CDR1 SGHVS and CDR2 FNYEAQ. V was pared by 2 bases and J by 8 bases, with 12 bases between. The CDR3 is made up of 14 amino acids. The CDR3 DNA sequence: TGTGCCAGCAGCTTACGGGAAACGGGGGAAAAACTGTTTTTT. Translating it yields CASSLRETGEKLFF.